The next 4 T cell receptor beta chains were all read from a single sample in a study of T-cell reconstitution after alpha-beta-depleted transplantation in children (dated by TCRdb to the mid-2010s). Interpreted using the paper, the treatment or condition label stands for: allogeneic hematopoietic cell transplantation with graft depleted of TCRalphabeta T cells and CD19 B cells. The library was obtained by PCR. The reads were generated on an Illumina HiSeq 2500. TCR library preparation used molecular barcoding, with unique molecular identifiers applied to normalize quantification of the TCRbeta repertoire. The public sequencing data were trimmed at Q25 with fastp and processed into clonotypes with MiXCR by TCRdb, which kept only in-frame beta chains. Every distinct CDR3 protein forms one entry, paired with its most common genes and DNA. This sample is represented by about 400,000 distinct CDR3 sequences; 15% to 20% of them were singletons. The ten largest clones capture roughly 29% of the sample.

This specimen was PBMCs, mostly from graft donor cells, taken 360 days after TCRalphabeta/CD19-depleted stem cell transplant. These receptors originate from a boy under two years old who had a stem cell transplant for Wiskott-Aldrich syndrome, so the T cells may come from the graft donor.

This clonotype was detected a few times. The chain uses TRBV24-1 and TRBJ1-1; no clear D. V lost 2 bases and J 10 bases, leaving 7 bases between the germline ends. CDR1 is KGHDR and CDR2 is SFDVKD in the germline V gene. This CDR3 has 11 amino acids. CDR3 in amino acids: CATSDSRAAFF. DNA of the CDR3: TGTGCCACCAGTGATTCGAGGGCAGCTTTCTTT.

This clonotype was recorded a few times. The genes are TRBV25-1 and TRBJ2-7, with unresolved D. This CDR3 region has 13 residues. With 7 bases removed from V and 6 bases from J, the gap between germline ends came to 16 bases. Looked up from germline, CDR1 is MGHDK and CDR2 is SYGVNS. The CDR3 coding sequence is TGTGCCAGCACCTTGGGAAATAGGGTCGAGCAGTACTTC. This sequence encodes CASTLGNRVEQYF.

This clonotype showed up just a few times. This chain joins TRBV12-3 or TRBV12-4 and TRBJ2-3, with D hard to call. With 6 bases removed from V and 4 bases from J, the gap between germline ends came to 17 bases. This CDR3 comprises 15 residues. CDR3 protein: CASSFRPLRADTQYF. In DNA, the CDR3 is TGTGCCAGCAGCTTCAGACCTCTCCGGGCAGATACGCAGTATTTT.

A few counts support this clonotype. The chain uses TRBV24-1 and TRBJ2-3, with 7 positions matching TRBD2. CDR3 size: 13 residues. V shed 8 bases and J 1 base; nucleotides not matched to a gene: 2. Germline V gene sequence: CDR1 KGHDR, CDR2 SFDVKD. CDR3 protein: CATKAGGTDTQYF. For the CDR3, the DNA is TGTGCCACCAAGGCGGGGGGCACAGATACGCAGTATTTT.